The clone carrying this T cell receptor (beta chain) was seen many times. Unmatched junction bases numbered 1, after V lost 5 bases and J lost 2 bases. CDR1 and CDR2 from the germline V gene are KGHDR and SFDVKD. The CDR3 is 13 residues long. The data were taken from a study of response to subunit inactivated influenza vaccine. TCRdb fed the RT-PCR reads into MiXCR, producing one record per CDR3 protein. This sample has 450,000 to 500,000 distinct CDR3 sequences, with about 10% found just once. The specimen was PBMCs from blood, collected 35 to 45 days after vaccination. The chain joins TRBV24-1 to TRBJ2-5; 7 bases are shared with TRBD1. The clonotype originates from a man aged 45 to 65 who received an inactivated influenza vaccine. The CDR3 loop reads CATSGDSQETQYF. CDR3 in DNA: TGTGCCACCAGTGGGGACAGTCAAGAGACCCAGTACTTC.